The text below deals with one T cell receptor (beta chain). Its target antigen remains unknown. Base qualities were left out, and no much larger clone turns up one base away. The sample is drawn from a study of T cell responses to AZD1222 COVID-19 vaccine (dated by TCRdb to about 2021). With respect to the entire study: Because spike-specific TCR depth and breadth did not differ between the two schedules, AZD1222 recipients who got a second dose at roughly 4 weeks were pooled with those who got a second dose at roughly 12 weeks. TCR sequencing was performed for roughly 240 trial participants, of whom some 200 were given two doses of AZD1222 and some 26 were given two doses of MenACWY control vaccine. Trial participants were enrolled by age into subgroups of 18-55, 56-69 and 70-plus years, and around 150, 28 and 57 TCR-sequenced participants, respectively, were included in these subgroups.

Findings and caveats that apply to the study as a whole: Only five or six AZD1222 recipients were SARS-CoV-2 seropositive at baseline, limiting conclusions about previously exposed vaccinees. The vaccine-associated CD4 TCRs covered the entire spike protein, and the dominant responses fell in regions 160-218 and 743-854. Because no day 14 peak-response samples were available, the repertoires could be characterized only after the peak T cell response. After two AZD1222 doses, spike-specific TCR breadth and depth were significantly higher than at day 0 and than in MenACWY recipients. In the small 56-69-year group, the increase in depth fell short of significance, most likely because of low power. Reportedly, close to half of the unique spike-specific TCRs recognized epitopes lying outside the regions that are mutated in the B.1.351 and B.1.1.7 variants. Participants were mostly white British, with more females than males. The authors suggested clonal diversity may have been underestimated.

The CDR3 regions of human TCRbeta chains were analyzed by immunosequencing. In the source study's methods: Repertoire TCRs were checked for matches against a reference library of SARS-CoV-2-specific TCRs that had been generated using the MIRA antigen-specificity platform. Breadth was defined as the fraction of unique TCRs that were SARS-CoV-2-associated, and depth was defined as the fraction of total T cells that were SARS-CoV-2-associated. Using the MIRA data, each spike-specific TCR was mapped to the spike region that the TCR reacts to and placed in a CD4 or CD8 class. Log10-transformed breadth and depth values were compared by one-way ANOVA with Sidak's multiple comparisons tests. TCRdb limited this immuneACCESS table to in-frame rearrangements with V and J called. A share of clones is missing; checked studies link under half to unresolved V genes, and the rest is unexplained. That table furnishes V, J and clone size, whereas the DNA furnished D and trimming. This sample lists over 90,000 clones; approximately 88% were detected once. 20% to 25% of the sample belongs to the ten largest clones.

The CDR3 starts with the cysteine, ends with the phenylalanine, and has 14 residues. Only the CDR3 DNA stays, 42 bases, in frame from base 1. The V and J ends are trimmed by 7 bases and 5 bases, leaving 17 bases between them. The germline V gene supplies CDR1 MNHEY and CDR2 SVGAGI. In light of the paper, this sample's time point label describes: baseline before first vaccination. Samples from vaccinated people were obtained from the UK trials COV001 and COV002, which included a single-blind randomized controlled phase 2/3 trial of AZD1222 (ChAdOx1 nCoV-19) in healthy adults. For TCRbeta chain sequencing, PBMC samples from trial participants were taken at day 0 and at day 28 after the second dose.

The starting material was peripheral blood, obtained on day 0 of AZD1222 vaccination. The chain joins TRBV6-5 to TRBJ1-1, with TRBD1 perhaps the D gene, on 5 matching bases. The clonotype was recovered from an adult in good health. The CDR3 sequence is CASIHPGPLTEAFF. The nucleotide sequence is given as TGTGCCAGCATTCACCCGGGACCTTTAACTGAAGCTTTCTTT.